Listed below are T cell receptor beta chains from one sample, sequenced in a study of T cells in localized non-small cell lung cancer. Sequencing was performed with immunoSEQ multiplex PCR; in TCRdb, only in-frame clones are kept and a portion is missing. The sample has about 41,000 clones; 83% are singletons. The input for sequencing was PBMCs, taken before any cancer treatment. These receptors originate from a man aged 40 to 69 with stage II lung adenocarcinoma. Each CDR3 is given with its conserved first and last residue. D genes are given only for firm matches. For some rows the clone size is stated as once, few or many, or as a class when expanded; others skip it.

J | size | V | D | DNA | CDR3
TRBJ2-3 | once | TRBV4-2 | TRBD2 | TGTGCCAGCAGCCAAGAAGTTAGCGGGGGTCTTGGAGATACGCAGTATTTT | CASSQEVSGGLGDTQYF
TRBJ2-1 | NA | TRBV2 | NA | TGTGCCAGCAGTGCCTGGGACTGGGGGAAAAATGATGAGCAGTTCTTC | CASSAWDWGKNDEQFF
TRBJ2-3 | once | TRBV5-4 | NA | TGTGCCAGCAGCTTTAGACAGAACACAGATACGCAGTATTTT | CASSFRQNTDTQYF
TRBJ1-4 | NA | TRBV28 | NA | TGTGCCAGCAGTTTACTCGGGGACGGAGAAAAACTGTTTTTT | CASSLLGDGEKLFF
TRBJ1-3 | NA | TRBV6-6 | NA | TGTGCCAGCAAGTTCGGGGACTCTGGAAACACCATATATTTT | CASKFGDSGNTIYF
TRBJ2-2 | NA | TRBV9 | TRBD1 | TGTGCCAGCAGCGTAGCTCTGGGGACAGGGTATGTCGGGGAGCTGTTTTTT | CASSVALGTGYVGELFF
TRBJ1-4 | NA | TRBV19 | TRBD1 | TGTGCCAGTATACGGACAGGGGGCCCAATCGGCGCAACTAATGAAAAACTGTTTTTT | CASIRTGGPIGATNEKLFF
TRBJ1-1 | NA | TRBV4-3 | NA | TGCGCCAGCAGCCAGGGTCAGATGACTGAAGCTTTCTTT | CASSQGQMTEAFF
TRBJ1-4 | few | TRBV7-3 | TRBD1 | TGTGCCAGCAGCTCCAGAATGGGCAGGGGGAATGAAAAACTGTTTTTT | CASSSRMGRGNEKLFF
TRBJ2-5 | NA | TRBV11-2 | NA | TGTGCCAGCAGCTTAGGACACGGAGCAGTGAAAGAGACCCAGTACTTC | CASSLGHGAVKETQYF
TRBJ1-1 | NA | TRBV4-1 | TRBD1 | TGCGCCAGCAGCCAAGATGGGCAGGGTACAGGGGGAAGGAACACTGAAGCTTTCTTT | CASSQDGQGTGGRNTEAFF
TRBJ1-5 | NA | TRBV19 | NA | TGTGCCAGTAGTAATCGGACTGGTAAACATTTT | CASSNRTGKHF
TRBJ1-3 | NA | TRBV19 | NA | TGTGCCAGTAGTGACTTAACTCCTTCTGGAAACACCATATATTTT | CASSDLTPSGNTIYF
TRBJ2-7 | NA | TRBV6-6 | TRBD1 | TGTGCCAGCAGAACAGGGGGCGGGTACGAGCAGTACTTC | CASRTGGGYEQYF
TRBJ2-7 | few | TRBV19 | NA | TGTGCCAGTAGTCCCCATGGGCAGGGTGGAGGCTCCTACGAGCAGTACTTC | CASSPHGQGGGSYEQYF
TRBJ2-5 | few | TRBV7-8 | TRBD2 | TGTGCCAGCAGCCCCCTCGCGGGGGAAGAGACCCAGTACTTC | CASSPLAGEETQYF
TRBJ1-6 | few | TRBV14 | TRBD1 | TGTGCCAGCAGTCAACAGGGGAATTCACCCCTCCACTTT | CASSQQGNSPLHF
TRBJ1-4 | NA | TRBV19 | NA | TGTGCCAGTAGTATGTACAGCAAGAATGAAAAACTGTTTTTT | CASSMYSKNEKLFF
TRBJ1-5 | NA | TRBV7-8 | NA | TGTGCCAGCAGCTTAGGGACAGTCAATCAGCCCCAGCATTTT | CASSLGTVNQPQHF
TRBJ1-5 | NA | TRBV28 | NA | TGTGCCAGCAGTTCTCTCGAGCCCCTGGATCAGCCCCAGCATTTT | CASSSLEPLDQPQHF
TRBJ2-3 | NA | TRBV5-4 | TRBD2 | TGTGCCAGCAGCTTTTATGGGCGGGGGGTGGCAGATACGCAGTATTTT | CASSFYGRGVADTQYF
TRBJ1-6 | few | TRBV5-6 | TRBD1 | TGTGCCAGCAGCTTCGGACAGGGGAGTTATTCACCCCTCCACTTT | CASSFGQGSYSPLHF
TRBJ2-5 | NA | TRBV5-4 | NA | TGTGCCAGCAGCTTGGCGGCTAGCCCTCAAGAGACCCAGTACTTC | CASSLAASPQETQYF
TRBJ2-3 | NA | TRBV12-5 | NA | TGTGCTAGTGGTTTGGGGAGGTCTACGGCCACAGATACGCAGTATTTT | CASGLGRSTATDTQYF
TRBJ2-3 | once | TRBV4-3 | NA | TGCGCCAGCAGCCACGGCCTAGCGCCAACGCAGTATTTT | CASSHGLAPTQYF
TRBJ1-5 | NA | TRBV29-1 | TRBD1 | TGCAGCGTGGCGACAGGGGGCGGGCAGCCCCAGCATTTT | CSVATGGGQPQHF
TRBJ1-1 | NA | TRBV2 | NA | TGTGCCAGCGGCTGGGCTGAAGCTTTCTTT | CASGWAEAFF
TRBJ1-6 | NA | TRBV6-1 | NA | TGTGCCAGCAGTGGTCAGGGACGGGATTCACCCCTCCACTTT | CASSGQGRDSPLHF
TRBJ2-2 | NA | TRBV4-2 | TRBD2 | TGTGCCAGCAGCCAAGATTTTTTGGTAGCGGGGGGCGGGGAGCTGTTTTTT | CASSQDFLVAGGGELFF
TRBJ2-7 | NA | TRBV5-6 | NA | TGTGCCAGCAGCTTGACAGGAATTTACGAGCAGTACTTC | CASSLTGIYEQYF
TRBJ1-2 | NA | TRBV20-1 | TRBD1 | TGCAGTGCTCGGACAGGGAACGGCTACACCTTC | CSARTGNGYTF
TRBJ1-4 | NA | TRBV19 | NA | TGTGCCAGTAGTATCGGGACACCTCAGGAGGAAAAACTGTTTTTT | CASSIGTPQEEKLFF
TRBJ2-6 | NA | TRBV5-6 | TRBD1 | TGTGCCAGCAGCTTGGACAGGGGGCCTGGGGCCAACGTCCTGACTTTC | CASSLDRGPGANVLTF
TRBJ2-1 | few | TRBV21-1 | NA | TGTGCCAGCAGCTCCCGAGGGTGGGACCCCCCGGACAATGAGCAGTTCTTC | CASSSRGWDPPDNEQFF
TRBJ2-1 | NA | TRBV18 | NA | TGTGCCAGCTCACCCACCGGGTCCTACAATGAGCAGTTCTTC | CASSPTGSYNEQFF
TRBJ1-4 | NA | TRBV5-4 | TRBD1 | TGTGCCAGCAGCTCCGGGACAGGGGACGAAAAACTGTTTTTT | CASSSGTGDEKLFF
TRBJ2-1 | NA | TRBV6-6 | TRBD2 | TGTGCCAGCAGTTACTCGAAGACTAGCGGGGGCAATGAGCAGTTCTTC | CASSYSKTSGGNEQFF